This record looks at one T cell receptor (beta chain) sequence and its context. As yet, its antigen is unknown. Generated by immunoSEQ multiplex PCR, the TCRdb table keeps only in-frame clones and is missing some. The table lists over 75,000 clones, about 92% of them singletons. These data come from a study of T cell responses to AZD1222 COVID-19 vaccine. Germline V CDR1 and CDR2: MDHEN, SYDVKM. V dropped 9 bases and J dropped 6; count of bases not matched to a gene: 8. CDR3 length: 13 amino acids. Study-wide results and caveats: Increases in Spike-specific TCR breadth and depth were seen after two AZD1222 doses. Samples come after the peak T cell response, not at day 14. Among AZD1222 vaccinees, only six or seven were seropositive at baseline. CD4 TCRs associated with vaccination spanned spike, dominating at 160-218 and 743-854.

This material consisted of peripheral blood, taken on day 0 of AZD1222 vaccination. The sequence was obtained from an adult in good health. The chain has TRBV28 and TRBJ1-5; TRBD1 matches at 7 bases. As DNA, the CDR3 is TGTGCCAGTATCCAGGGGGACGGTCAGCCCCAGCATTTT. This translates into CASIQGDGQPQHF.